Following are 20 T cell receptor beta chains from one sample sequenced in a study of T-cell memory formation after mild COVID-19. In TCRdb, the 5' RACE reads were re-called with MiXCR into one record per CDR3 protein. The repertoire holds about 160,000 distinct CDR3 sequences, with roughly a third as singletons. The specimen was PBMCs or a T cell subset sorted from them (not recorded which). These receptors all stem from an adult woman who had mild COVID-19 (a few samples of this study predate the infection). Cell type and time point are not known.

With regard to this clonotype: Compared with germline, one end of the junction differs, possibly owing to a read error. V and J are TRBV7-9 and TRBJ2-2; possibly TRBD2 for D (5 bases). The CDR3 is 13 residues long. Germline assignment: CDR1 SEHNR and CDR2 FQNEAQ (reference sequence). The CDR3 reads CASGSPKPGDLFF. The CDR3 coding sequence is TGTGCCAGCGGTTCCCCGAAACCCGGGGATCTGTTTTTT.

The chain joins TRBV27 to TRBJ1-5; a possible D gene is TRBD1 (6 bases). From germline, CDR1 is MNHEY and CDR2 SMNVEV (reference sequence). CDR3 length equals 15 residues. Trimming cost V 1 base and J 2 bases, with 9 bases left between them. CDR3 in DNA: TGTGCCAGCAGTTTATGGGGGGCGGGCAATCAGCCCCAGCATTTT. It is translated as CASSLWGAGNQPQHF.

This clonotype was recorded a few times. This chain joins TRBV20-1 and TRBJ1-1; 7 nucleotides line up with TRBD1. V lost 5 bases, J lost 5 bases, and 2 bases stayed unmatched. The germline V gene encodes CDR1 DFQATT and CDR2 SNEGSKA (reference sequence). The CDR3 runs to 11 residues. In nucleotides, the CDR3 is TGCAGTGCTTTCAGGGGGACTGAAGCTTTCTTT. Protein product: CSAFRGTEAFF.

V is TRBV4-1 and J is TRBJ2-7; the D call may be TRBD1 or TRBD2 (5 bases each). CDR3 length: 16 amino acids. The V gene's germline CDR1 is MGHRA and CDR2 YSYEKL. Trimming cost V 1 base and J 0 bases, with 13 bases left between them. This CDR3 reads CASSQVLGRSSYEQYF. The CDR3 DNA reads as TGCGCCAGCAGCCAAGTCCTGGGACGGAGCTCCTACGAGCAGTACTTC.

The chain recombines TRBV6-1 with TRBJ1-4, with 7 bases aligning to TRBD1. The CDR3 spans 14 residues. Germline V gene lookup returns CDR1 MNHNS and CDR2 SASEGT. The V and J ends lost 6 bases and 7 bases, in that order; junction bases with no gene match: 8. In DNA, the CDR3 is TGTGCCAGCAGGGAACAGGGGTTCGGTGAAAAACTGTTTTTT. This gives the protein CASREQGFGEKLFF.

This clonotype was seen only a few times. The J gene is TRBJ2-7, the V gene TRBV7-9, with TRBD2 identical over 11 bases. V lost 4 bases to trimming and J lost 6 bases; unmatched junction nucleotides: 8. The germline gives CDR1 SEHNR, CDR2 FQNEAQ (reference sequence). The CDR3 extends over 15 amino acids. CDR3 DNA: TGTGCCAGCAGCTCGGAGTTAGCGGGAGGGCGCGAGCAGTACTTC. Protein sequence: CASSSELAGGREQYF.

This rearrangement joins TRBV7-2 to TRBJ1-1; D call uncertain. V lost 5 bases to trimming and J lost 5 bases, with 12 bases between them. The CDR3 totals 13 residues. Germline V CDR1 and CDR2: SGHTA, FQGNSA. The CDR3 protein is CASSLLRATEAFF. The CDR3 nucleotides are TGTGCCAGCAGCCTCCTGCGAGCGACTGAAGCTTTCTTT.

This clonotype turned up a few times. This chain uses TRBV6-5 with TRBJ2-1; D unresolved. V lost 0 bases, J lost 3 bases, and 3 bases lay in between. The CDR3 sequence is 13 residues long. Germline V gene data show CDR1 as MNHEY and CDR2 as SVGAGI. CDR3 residues: CASSYSYYNEQFF. The CDR3 bases are TGTGCCAGCAGTTACTCCTACTACAATGAGCAGTTCTTC.

This rearrangement joins TRBV24-1 to TRBJ2-3; D may be TRBD1 or TRBD2 (5 bases each). This CDR3 contains 13 residues. Germline V gene lookup returns CDR1 KGHDR and CDR2 SFDVKD. Trimming took off 5 bases at V and 6 bases at J, with 11 bases between the two ends. CDR3 sequence: CATSAGTGDTQYF. The CDR3 DNA sequence: TGTGCCACCAGTGCTGGGACCGGTGATACGCAGTATTTT.

The rearrangement links TRBV12-3 or TRBV12-4 to TRBJ1-5; D is unresolved. The CDR3 has 12 residues. V was trimmed by 5 bases and J by 4 bases, leaving 6 bases between them. This CDR3 reads CASSRQNQPQHF. CDR3 nucleotides: TGTGCCAGCAGTCGACAAAATCAGCCCCAGCATTTT.

The V and J genes are TRBV6-5 and TRBJ2-5, with TRBD2 matching 12 bases. Germline assignment: CDR1 MNHEY and CDR2 SVGAGI. CDR3 size: 15 residues. V was pared by 6 bases and J by 3 bases, with 5 bases of the junction left unmatched. The CDR3: CASRRTSGMEETQYF. CDR3 DNA sequence: TGTGCCAGCAGAAGGACTAGCGGGATGGAAGAGACCCAGTACTTC.

The chain combines TRBV20-1 with TRBJ2-7; the D is unclear. Trimming shortened V by 0 bases and J by 3 bases, and 18 bases separated the two germline ends. CDR3 length: 16 residues. Germline values: CDR1 DFQATT, CDR2 SNEGSKA (reference sequence). The chain's CDR3 is CSARDSIVPFFYEQYF. The DNA for the CDR3 is TGCAGTGCTAGAGATAGTATTGTACCCTTTTTCTACGAGCAGTACTTC.

This clonotype was counted only a few times. The chain employs TRBV20-1 and TRBJ2-3, with D tentatively TRBD2 (5 bases). V lost 3 bases and J lost 2, with 9 bases in between. This CDR3 region has 13 residues. Germline V gene lookup returns CDR1 DFQATT and CDR2 SNEGSKA (reference sequence). The CDR3 spells CSASYGNTDTQYF. Here the CDR3 DNA reads TGCAGTGCTAGTTACGGGAACACAGATACGCAGTATTTT.

A few counts support this clonotype. The chain links TRBV7-9 to TRBJ2-3, with 10 nucleotides matching TRBD2. The CDR3 consists of 15 residues. The trim removed 2 bases at V and 8 bases at J, leaving 7 bases unmatched. Germline loops: CDR1 SEHNR, CDR2 FQNEAQ (reference sequence). This CDR3 reads CASSLWLAGATTQYF. CDR3 DNA: TGTGCCAGCAGCTTATGGCTAGCGGGAGCCACTACGCAGTATTTT.

The V and J genes are TRBV14 and TRBJ2-2, with TRBD2 as a possible D gene (7 bases). CDR1 and CDR2 from the germline V gene are SGHDN and FVKESK. Trimming removed 5 bases from V and 2 bases from J, with 18 bases in between. There are 17 residues in the CDR3. DNA for the CDR3: TGTGCCAGCAGCAAGCGGGACATGGGGATCAACACCGGGGAGCTGTTTTTT. This encodes CASSKRDMGINTGELFF.

DNA for the CDR3: TGTGCCACCAGTGATATGACTAGCGGGAGCGGGAATGAGCAGTTCTTC. This codes for CATSDMTSGSGNEQFF. The V gene is TRBV24-1, the J gene TRBJ2-1; 12 bases align to TRBD2. V dropped 3 bases and J dropped 7; count of bases not matched to a gene: 6. Germline V gene lookup returns CDR1 KGHDR and CDR2 SFDVKD. The CDR3 extends over 16 amino acids.

This chain links TRBV6-5 with TRBJ2-3, with 10 nucleotides matching TRBD2. The CDR3 extends over 16 amino acids. The J segment lost 7 bases and the V segment lost 8 bases, leaving 15 bases of the junction unmatched. Germline lookup yields CDR1 MNHEY and CDR2 SVGAGI. This CDR3 is CASWGGLAGATYTQYF. The CDR3 bases are TGTGCCAGCTGGGGAGGGCTAGCGGGGGCCACTTATACGCAGTATTTT.

The chain combines TRBV19 with TRBJ2-3; 14 bases map to TRBD2. Per the germline V gene, CDR1 is LNHDA and CDR2 is SQIVND (reference sequence). The length of the CDR3 is 16 residues. V trimming: 5 bases; J trimming: 4 bases; junction bases outside the gene matches: 5. Written as DNA, the CDR3 is TGTGCCAGTAGTGTCCGACTAGCGGGAGGGCCAGATACGCAGTATTTT. Protein product: CASSVRLAGGPDTQYF. Filled out from reference TRBV19 and TRBJ2-3, the complete variable domain reads DGGITQSPKYLFRKEGQNVTLSCEQNLNHDAMYWYRQDPGQGLRLIYYSQIVNDFQKGDIAEGYSVSREKKESFPLTVTSAQKNPTAFYLCASSVRLAGGPDTQYFGPGTRLTVL.

There are many counts of this clonotype. The rearrangement links TRBV20-1 to TRBJ1-1, with TRBD1 matching over 7 bases. This CDR3 region has 13 residues. After removal of 0 bases from V and 3 bases from J, the junction contained 1 base not matched to a gene. Germline CDR1 is DFQATT and CDR2 is SNEGSKA (reference sequence). The DNA for the CDR3 is TGCAGTGCTAGAGAAACAGGGGACACTGAAGCTTTCTTT. Translation: CSARETGDTEAFF.

This chain joins TRBV9 and TRBJ1-1; D possibly corresponds to TRBD1 (5 bases). V gave up 0 bases and J gave up 2 bases, with 11 bases separating them. This CDR3 has 15 amino acids. Germline V gene lookup returns CDR1 SGDLS and CDR2 YYNGEE. The CDR3: CASSVGIGDNTEAFF. The CDR3 DNA follows: TGTGCCAGCAGCGTAGGAATAGGGGACAACACTGAAGCTTTCTTT.